The 4 T cell receptor beta chains presented below share a single source sample, sequenced in a study of Ad26.COV2.S vaccination and SARS-CoV-2 variants. As for treatment: roughly 19 received Ad26.COV2.S at low or high dose, single or two shots; about 5 received placebo; per-sample allocation not given. Sample collection was performed on day 63 after the first vaccine or placebo injection. Sequenced by immunoSEQ multiplex PCR; TCRdb stores in-frame clones only, minus some. The sample consists of 350,000 to 500,000 clones, about 91% of them appearing once. The source was peripheral blood, collected in a trial of Ad26.COV2.S vaccine versus placebo. These TCRs come from a person aged 18-60 years who received the Ad26.COV2.S COVID-19 vaccine or a placebo.

This chain uses TRBV6-2 or TRBV6-3 with TRBJ2-7, with 8 bases aligning to TRBD1. The germline gives CDR1 MNHEY, CDR2 SVGEGT. V dropped 6 bases and J dropped 5; count of bases not matched to a gene: 12. The CDR3 is 15 residues long. The CDR3: CASSQKATGAHEQYV. The CDR3 nucleotides are TGTGCCAGCAGCCAGAAGGCGACAGGGGCCCACGAGCAGTACGTC.

J is TRBJ2-1 and V is TRBV5-1; D may be TRBD2 (6 bases). The germline V gene has CDR1 SGHRS and CDR2 YFSETQ. CDR3 length equals 16 residues. V lost 0 bases, J lost 3 bases, and 13 bases lay in between. DNA for the CDR3: TGCGCCAGCAGCTTGGAGGGTAGCGGAGTCTACAATGAGCAGTTCTTC. The encoded protein is CASSLEGSGVYNEQFF.

The gene calls are TRBV27 and TRBJ2-7; D gene unclear. Trimming took 5 bases from V and 6 from J, leaving 17 bases between them. CDR3 length equals 14 residues. Germline CDR1 is MNHEY and CDR2 is SMNVEV (reference sequence). The CDR3 DNA sequence: TGTGCCAGCAGTCGCACCCTGGCCAACGGCGAGCAGTACTTC. Translated, it gives CASSRTLANGEQYF.

CDR3: CASSLAGTEETQYF. DNA for the CDR3: TGTGCCAGCAGCTTAGCTGGGACGGAAGAGACCCAGTACTTC. V and J are TRBV7-2 and TRBJ2-5; possibly TRBD1 or TRBD2 for D (5 bases each). Germline V lookup: CDR1 SGHTA, CDR2 FQGNSA. This CDR3 has 14 amino acids. The V end was cut by 0 bases, the J end by 3 bases, with 8 bases between.